One and the same sample provided the 22 T cell receptor beta chains below, sequenced in a study of shared clonotypes between healthy human individuals. The assay was immunoSEQ multiplex PCR, and TCRdb's table has in-frame clones only and misses some. The data show 2 million to 2.5 million clones, roughly 90% seen once. The source material was naive CD4+ T cells from PBMCs. Subset defined: CD45RA+ positively selected. The receptor source for this set is a man aged 18 to 29 in good health. Some clones in this sample may be carry-over from other donors' samples.

This chain joins TRBV11-3 and TRBJ2-3, with a possible D match to TRBD1 (5 bases). Between the trimmed V and J ends, which lost 1 base and 8 bases, there was a span of 13 bases. The CDR3 spans 14 residues. Germline loops: CDR1 SGHNT, CDR2 YENEEA. CDR3 DNA: TGTGCCAGCAGCTTAGGGGGCGGCGGTGGTACGCAGTATTTT. This gives the protein CASSLGGGGGTQYF.

V is TRBV28 and J is TRBJ2-7; 7 bases map to TRBD2. The junction had 7 bases not matched to a gene; V was cut back by 3 bases and J by 5 bases. The CDR3 length is 14 residues. Germline CDR1 MDHEN, CDR2 SYDVKM. The CDR3 DNA follows: TGTGCCAGCAGTTTGAACGGGAGGACCAACGAGCAGTACTTC. Protein product: CASSLNGRTNEQYF.

The chain recombines TRBV7-6 with TRBJ1-3, with no clear D. The length of the CDR3 is 13 residues. Germline V CDR1 and CDR2: SGHVS, FNYEAQ. V gave up 0 bases and J gave up 1 base, with 1 base separating them. The CDR3 here is CASSLASGNTIYF. The CDR3 DNA reads as TGTGCCAGCAGCTTAGCTTCTGGAAACACCATATATTTT.

Notes on this clone: The same CDR3 is also encoded by other DNA sequences in this sample. The chain uses TRBV6-5 and TRBJ1-3; 8 positions match TRBD1. The germline gives CDR1 MNHEY, CDR2 SVGAGI. The CDR3 sequence is 15 residues long. V was pared by 6 bases and J by 0 bases, with 4 bases of the junction left unmatched. In nucleotides, the CDR3 is TGTGCCAGCAGGTCCACAGGGGGCTCTGGAAACACCATATATTTT. This codes for CASRSTGGSGNTIYF.

The chain joins TRBV5-4 to TRBJ2-2; D is unclear. The germline V gene has CDR1 SGHNT and CDR2 YYREEE (reference sequence). This CDR3 has 17 amino acids. V was pared by 0 bases and J by 2 bases, with 14 bases between. CDR3 sequence reads: CASSLGSRSYNTGELFF. The CDR3 region has the DNA TGTGCCAGCAGCTTGGGATCTAGGAGTTACAACACCGGGGAGCTGTTTTTT. Together with reference TRBV5-4 and TRBJ2-2, the CDR3 gives the full variable domain: ETGVTQSPTHLIKTRGQQVTLRCSSQSGHNTVSWYQQALGQGPQFIFQYYREEENGRGNFPPRFSGLQFPNYSSELNVNALELDDSALYLCASSLGSRSYNTGELFFGEGSRLTVL.

The chain joins TRBV29-1 to TRBJ2-1; 7 positions match TRBD2. With 4 bases clipped from V and 8 bases from J, the junction kept 5 bases outside the gene matches. The length of the CDR3 is 12 residues. CDR1 and CDR2 from the germline V gene are SQVTM and ANQGSEA. CDR3 region: CSVGLAGHEQFF. DNA for the CDR3: TGCAGCGTTGGTTTAGCGGGCCATGAGCAGTTCTTC.

This clone has just one count. The gene calls are TRBV28 and TRBJ2-7; no clear D. Germline CDR1 reads MDHEN; CDR2 reads SYDVKM. The CDR3 sequence is 11 residues long. Trimming stripped 6 bases from V and 4 bases from J, with 7 bases between. CDR3 in DNA: TGTGCCAGCAGCGATGGGTACGAGCAGTACTTC. It codes for CASSDGYEQYF.

This clone appeared a single time. J is TRBJ2-1 and V is TRBV7-3; TRBD2 agrees at 10 bases. The V gene end was trimmed by 4 bases and the J gene end by 1 base; junction bases not matched to a gene: 4. The CDR3 sequence is 16 residues long. CDR1 SGHTA and CDR2 FQGTGA come from the germline V gene. The CDR3, as DNA: TGTGCCAGCAGCTCCTATAGCGGGGGGTCCTACAATGAGCAGTTCTTC. Translation: CASSSYSGGSYNEQFF.

The chain is built from TRBV11-2 and TRBJ2-7, with a possible D match to TRBD2 (6 bases). Germline values: CDR1 SGHAT, CDR2 FQNNGV. The V gene lost 3 bases and the J gene lost 6 bases, with 18 bases spanning the gap. This CDR3 contains 15 residues. DNA for the CDR3: TGTGCCAGCAGCTTTCTGTTTGGCGGGACGGGCGAGCAGTACTTC. Amino acids: CASSFLFGGTGEQYF.

V and J are TRBV6-1 and TRBJ1-2; D gene uncertain. The CDR3 totals 15 residues. V was clipped by 1 base and J by 2 bases, with 11 bases between them. Germline V lookup: CDR1 MNHNS, CDR2 SASEGT. In DNA form, the CDR3 reads TGTGCCAGCAGTGAAGGGGCCCGAGGAAACTATGGCTACACCTTC. Translation gives CASSEGARGNYGYTF.

This clone was detected only once. The chain uses TRBV11-2 and TRBJ2-3; possibly TRBD1 for D (6 bases). This CDR3 has 13 residues. The germline V and J ends were trimmed by 6 bases and 3 bases, with 10 bases remaining between them. The germline V gene encodes CDR1 SGHAT and CDR2 FQNNGV. CDR3 nucleotides: TGTGCCAGCAGGCAAACAGGGACAGATACGCAGTATTTT. Translated, it gives CASRQTGTDTQYF.

Only one count was recorded for this clone. The rearrangement links TRBV7-3 to TRBJ1-1; D is perhaps TRBD1 (5 bases). The germline gives CDR1 SGHTA, CDR2 FQGTGA. The V end was cut by 6 bases, the J end by 1 base, with 15 bases between. The CDR3 spans 15 residues. The CDR3 loop is CASRYTGTENTEAFF. The DNA of the CDR3 is TGTGCCAGCAGGTATACCGGGACGGAGAACACTGAAGCTTTCTTT.

V usage is TRBV4-1 and J usage is TRBJ2-7, with 7 bases that match TRBD1. CDR3 size: 15 residues. The germline V gene encodes CDR1 MGHRA and CDR2 YSYEKL. V lost 3 bases and J lost 5; bases outside the gene matches: 10. CDR3 sequence: CASSHPPQGINEQYF. DNA of the CDR3: TGCGCCAGCAGCCACCCCCCACAGGGGATCAACGAGCAGTACTTC.

The chain carries TRBV10-3 and TRBJ2-7, with TRBD1 matching over 9 bases. The CDR3 contains 15 residues. V shed 6 bases and J 6 bases; nucleotides not matched to a gene: 12. CDR1 is ENHRY, CDR2 SYGVKD, per germline. CDR3 DNA sequence: TGTGCCATCAGCAAACAGGGGGCGCGGGATGGCGAGCAGTACTTC. Amino acids: CAISKQGARDGEQYF.

CDR3 nucleotides: TGTGCCAGCAGCCCTCAAGCGGGAGGCTTTTACGAGCAGTACTTC. Translating it yields CASSPQAGGFYEQYF. The J gene is TRBJ2-7, the V gene TRBV9; 9 nucleotides align to TRBD2. The CDR3 has 15 residues. Trimming removed 4 bases from V and 4 bases from J; junction bases left unmatched: 9. Germline V gene data show CDR1 as SGDLS and CDR2 as YYNGEE.

As to this clone: In the same sample, other DNA sequences code for this CDR3. This chain links TRBV7-9 with TRBJ2-3, with 11 bases aligning to TRBD2. CDR1 and CDR2 from the germline V gene are SEHNR and FQNEAQ (reference sequence). The CDR3 has 15 residues. V shed 5 bases, J shed 0 bases, and the junction held 1 base outside the gene matches. The CDR3 here is CASSRTSGSTDTQYF. For the CDR3, the DNA is TGTGCCAGCAGCCGGACTAGCGGGAGCACAGATACGCAGTATTTT.

V usage is TRBV6-1 and J usage is TRBJ1-5, with TRBD1 as a possible D gene (5 bases). The germline V and J ends were trimmed by 6 bases and 3 bases, with 12 bases remaining between them. This CDR3 is built from 14 residues. Germline V CDR1 and CDR2: MNHNS, SASEGT. In nucleotides, the CDR3 is TGTGCCAGCAGAGACAGCAATCACAATCAGCCCCAGCATTTT. Translated, it gives CASRDSNHNQPQHF.

The chain combines TRBV30 with TRBJ2-2; TRBD1 matches 7 bases. CDR3 length equals 14 residues. V was pared by 3 bases and J by 4 bases, with 5 bases of the junction left unmatched. In germline, CDR1 is GTSNPN, CDR2 SVGIG (reference sequence). In nucleotides, the CDR3 is TGTGCCTGGAGCAGACAGGGATCCACCGGGGAGCTGTTTTTT. Translating gives CAWSRQGSTGELFF.

The rearrangement links TRBV2 to TRBJ1-2, with unresolved D. The ends were cut back, 2 bases at V and 7 bases at J, with 8 bases in the middle. The CDR3 has 12 residues. Germline CDR1 SNHLY, CDR2 FYNNEI. The CDR3 is CASSETWFGYTF. CDR3 DNA sequence: TGTGCCAGCAGTGAAACCTGGTTTGGCTACACCTTC.

The chain employs TRBV29-1 and TRBJ1-3; 7 positions match TRBD1. The germline V gene encodes CDR1 SQVTM and CDR2 ANQGSEA. The V segment lost 1 base and the J segment 8 bases; nucleotides outside the gene matches: 5. This CDR3 comprises 13 residues. The CDR3 reads CSVEGQGRDTIYF. For the CDR3, the DNA is TGCAGCGTTGAAGGACAGGGCAGGGACACCATATATTTT.

V and J are TRBV2 and TRBJ1-2, with a tentative D call TRBD1 (6 bases). Germline CDR1 is SNHLY and CDR2 is FYNNEI. The CDR3 is 14 amino acids. The germline V and J ends were trimmed by 6 bases and 4 bases, with 15 bases remaining between them. CDR3 sequence reads: CASRPGGGAYGYTF. The DNA of the CDR3 is TGTGCCAGCAGGCCAGGCGGGGGGGCCTATGGCTACACCTTC.

The chain recombines TRBV27 with TRBJ1-1, with a weak D call TRBD1 (6 bases). Per germline, CDR1 MNHEY and CDR2 SMNVEV (reference sequence). Trimming cost V 5 bases and J 1 base, with 14 bases left between them. This CDR3 region has 15 residues. The CDR3 DNA is TGTGCCAGCAGTCGTCGCCAACAGGGGAACACTGAAGCTTTCTTT. It specifies CASSRRQQGNTEAFF.